A selection of T cell receptor beta chains follows, all from one sample in a study of CD8+ T cells in alopecia areata. Only in-frame clones appear in the TCRdb table, and some are missing; sequencing was by immunoSEQ multiplex PCR. The repertoire has fewer than 150,000 clones, less than 80% of them found once; the top ten carry approximately 2.8%. The sequencing input was CD4+ T cells sorted from blood. These receptors all come from a human donor in good health. The CDR3 runs from the conserved cysteine through the conserved F or W. D genes are given only for firm matches. Some rows have no size entry. The others give once, few or many, or a class for an expanded clone.

CDR3aa: CASGGDPTATQYF
CDR3nt: TGTGCCAGCGGGGGGGACCCAACGGCTACGCAGTATTTT
d_gene: TRBD2
v_gene: TRBV28
j_gene: TRBJ2-3
abundance: .
len: 13

CDR3aa: CSGSGTNLVTEAFF
CDR3nt: TGCAGCGGATCCGGGACGAACCTGGTCACTGAAGCTTTCTTT
d_gene: .
v_gene: TRBV29-1
j_gene: TRBJ1-1
abundance: .
len: 14

CDR3aa: CSVIPGQGKDTQYF
CDR3nt: TGCAGCGTTATTCCGGGACAGGGTAAAGATACGCAGTATTTT
d_gene: TRBD1
v_gene: TRBV29-1
j_gene: TRBJ2-3
abundance: .
len: 14

CDR3aa: CSVRGGGTSEQYF
CDR3nt: TGCAGCGTTAGAGGTGGTGGGACCTCCGAGCAGTACTTC
d_gene: .
v_gene: TRBV29-1
j_gene: TRBJ2-7
abundance: few
len: 13

CDR3aa: CAWTGSTDTQYF
CDR3nt: TGTGCCTGGACAGGTAGCACAGATACGCAGTATTTT
d_gene: .
v_gene: TRBV30
j_gene: TRBJ2-3
abundance: few
len: 12

CDR3aa: CSVEGPTNYGYTF
CDR3nt: TGCAGCGTTGAAGGCCCTACTAACTATGGCTACACCTTC
d_gene: .
v_gene: TRBV29-1
j_gene: TRBJ1-2
abundance: .
len: 13

CDR3aa: CASSEVLAGVYGELFF
CDR3nt: TGTGCCAGCAGTGAGGTACTAGCGGGGGTCTACGGGGAGCTGTTTTTT
d_gene: TRBD2
v_gene: TRBV6-1
j_gene: TRBJ2-2
abundance: few
len: 16

CDR3aa: CASSPRTGNGYTF
CDR3nt: TGTGCCAGCAGTCCGAGGACAGGGAATGGCTACACCTTC
d_gene: TRBD1
v_gene: TRBV28
j_gene: TRBJ1-2
abundance: .
len: 13

CDR3aa: CASRAKRDSFNEKLFF
CDR3nt: TGTGCCAGCAGGGCGAAGAGGGACAGCTTTAATGAAAAACTGTTTTTT
d_gene: TRBD1
v_gene: TRBV2
j_gene: TRBJ1-4
abundance: .
len: 16

CDR3aa: CASSLGQGAAETQYF
CDR3nt: TGCGCCAGCAGCTTGGGACAGGGGGCAGCAGAGACCCAGTACTTC
d_gene: TRBD1
v_gene: TRBV5-1
j_gene: TRBJ2-5
abundance: .
len: 15

CDR3aa: CAWSLSATNEKLFF
CDR3nt: TGTGCCTGGAGTCTTTCGGCAACTAATGAAAAACTGTTTTTT
d_gene: .
v_gene: TRBV30
j_gene: TRBJ1-4
abundance: few
len: 14

CDR3aa: CSVEDPPTGPYTF
CDR3nt: TGCAGCGTTGAAGATCCCCCGACAGGTCCTTACACCTTC
d_gene: .
v_gene: TRBV29-1
j_gene: TRBJ1-2
abundance: few
len: 13

CDR3aa: CASRLAGTGQPQHF
CDR3nt: TGTGCCAGCCGTCTTGCAGGGACGGGTCAGCCCCAGCATTTT
d_gene: .
v_gene: TRBV11-2
j_gene: TRBJ1-5
abundance: few
len: 14

CDR3aa: CASSYSKGRGEKLFF
CDR3nt: TGTGCCAGCAGTTACTCGAAGGGGAGAGGTGAAAAACTGTTTTTT
d_gene: .
v_gene: TRBV6-5
j_gene: TRBJ1-4
abundance: .
len: 15

CDR3aa: CASSVTGSYGYTF
CDR3nt: TGTGCCAGCAGCGTCACCGGGTCCTATGGCTACACCTTC
d_gene: .
v_gene: TRBV9
j_gene: TRBJ1-2
abundance: .
len: 13

CDR3aa: CASSMTGGKSYNEQFF
CDR3nt: TGTGCCAGCAGCATGACAGGGGGCAAATCCTACAATGAGCAGTTCTTC
d_gene: TRBD1
v_gene: TRBV7-3
j_gene: TRBJ2-1
abundance: once
len: 16

CDR3aa: CASSLTPLTGQEGYGYTF
CDR3nt: TGTGCCAGCAGCTTAACCCCCCTCACAGGTCAAGAGGGCTATGGCTACACCTTC
d_gene: .
v_gene: TRBV11-2
j_gene: TRBJ1-2
abundance: .
len: 18

CDR3aa: CAWSASGQGVSPLHF
CDR3nt: TGTGCCTGGAGTGCCTCGGGACAGGGAGTTTCACCCCTCCACTTT
d_gene: TRBD1
v_gene: TRBV30
j_gene: TRBJ1-6
abundance: few
len: 15

CDR3aa: CSVVKGPYTQYF
CDR3nt: TGCAGCGTTGTAAAAGGGCCGTATACGCAGTATTTT
d_gene: .
v_gene: TRBV29-1
j_gene: TRBJ2-3
abundance: .
len: 12

CDR3aa: CSTLRATDYGYTF
CDR3nt: TGCAGCACCCTGAGGGCGACGGACTATGGCTACACCTTC
d_gene: .
v_gene: TRBV29-1
j_gene: TRBJ1-2
abundance: .
len: 13

CDR3aa: CSVEDRSRAPFYGYTF
CDR3nt: TGCAGCGTTGAAGATAGATCCAGGGCGCCCTTCTATGGCTACACCTTC
d_gene: .
v_gene: TRBV29-1
j_gene: TRBJ1-2
abundance: .
len: 16

CDR3aa: CARGQGNGDTQYF
CDR3nt: TGTGCCAGGGGCCAGGGGAATGGAGATACGCAGTATTTT
d_gene: .
v_gene: TRBV2
j_gene: TRBJ2-3
abundance: .
len: 13

CDR3aa: CASSGRDEQFF
CDR3nt: TGTGCCAGCAGCGGACGCGATGAGCAGTTCTTC
d_gene: .
v_gene: TRBV7-2
j_gene: TRBJ2-1
abundance: few
len: 11

CDR3aa: CATRSRSNQPQHF
CDR3nt: TGTGCCACCAGGTCCCGGAGCAATCAGCCCCAGCATTTT
d_gene: .
v_gene: TRBV15
j_gene: TRBJ1-5
abundance: .
len: 13

CDR3aa: CSVDSSSSYEQYF
CDR3nt: TGCAGCGTGGACTCCTCGAGCTCCTACGAGCAGTACTTC
d_gene: .
v_gene: TRBV29-1
j_gene: TRBJ2-7
abundance: .
len: 13

CDR3aa: CASSLLIGGTGTGASTDTQYF
CDR3nt: TGTGCCAGCAGCTTACTAATCGGGGGTACCGGGACAGGGGCTAGCACAGATACGCAGTATTTT
d_gene: TRBD1
v_gene: TRBV13
j_gene: TRBJ2-3
abundance: .
len: 21

CDR3aa: CASRLASGNTEAFF
CDR3nt: TGTGCAAGTCGCTTAGCGTCGGGGAACACTGAAGCTTTCTTT
d_gene: .
v_gene: TRBV12-2
j_gene: TRBJ1-1
abundance: once
len: 14

CDR3aa: CASSPGTANTGELFF
CDR3nt: TGCGCCAGCAGCCCCGGGACAGCGAACACCGGGGAGCTGTTTTTT
d_gene: TRBD1
v_gene: TRBV5-1
j_gene: TRBJ2-2
abundance: .
len: 15